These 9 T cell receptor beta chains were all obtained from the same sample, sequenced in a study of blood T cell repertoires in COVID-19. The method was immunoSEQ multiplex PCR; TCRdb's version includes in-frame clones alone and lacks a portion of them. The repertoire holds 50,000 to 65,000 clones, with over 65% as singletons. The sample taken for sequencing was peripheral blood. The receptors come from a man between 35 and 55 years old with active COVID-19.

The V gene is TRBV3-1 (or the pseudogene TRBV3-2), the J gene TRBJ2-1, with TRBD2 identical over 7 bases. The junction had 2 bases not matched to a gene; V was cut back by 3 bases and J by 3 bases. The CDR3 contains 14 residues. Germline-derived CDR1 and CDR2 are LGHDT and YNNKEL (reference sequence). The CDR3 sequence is CASSHLADYNEQFF. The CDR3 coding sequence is TGTGCCAGCAGCCATCTAGCGGACTACAATGAGCAGTTCTTC.

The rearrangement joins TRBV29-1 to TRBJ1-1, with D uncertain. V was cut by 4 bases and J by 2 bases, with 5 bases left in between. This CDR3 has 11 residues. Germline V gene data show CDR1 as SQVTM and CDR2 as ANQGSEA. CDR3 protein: CSVVLNTEAFF. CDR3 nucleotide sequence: TGCAGCGTTGTCCTAAACACTGAAGCTTTCTTT.

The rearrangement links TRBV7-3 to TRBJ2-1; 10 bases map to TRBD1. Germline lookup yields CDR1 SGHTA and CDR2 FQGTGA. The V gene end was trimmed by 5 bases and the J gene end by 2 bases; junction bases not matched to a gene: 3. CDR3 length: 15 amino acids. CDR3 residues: CASSPGTGAYNEQFF. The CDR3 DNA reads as TGTGCCAGCAGCCCTGGGACAGGGGCCTACAATGAGCAGTTCTTC.

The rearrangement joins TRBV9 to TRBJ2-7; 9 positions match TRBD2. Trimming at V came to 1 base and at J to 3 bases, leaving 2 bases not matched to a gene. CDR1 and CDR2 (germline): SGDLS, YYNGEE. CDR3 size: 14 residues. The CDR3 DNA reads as TGTGCCAGCAGCGTACTTAGCGGGAGCTACGAGCAGTACTTC. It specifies CASSVLSGSYEQYF.

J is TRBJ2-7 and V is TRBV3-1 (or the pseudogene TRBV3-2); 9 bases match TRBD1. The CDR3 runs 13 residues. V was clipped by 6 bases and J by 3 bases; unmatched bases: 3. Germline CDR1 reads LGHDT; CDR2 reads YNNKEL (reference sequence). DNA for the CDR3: TGTGCCAGCAGTAGGGGACAGGGCTACGAGCAGTACTTC. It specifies CASSRGQGYEQYF.

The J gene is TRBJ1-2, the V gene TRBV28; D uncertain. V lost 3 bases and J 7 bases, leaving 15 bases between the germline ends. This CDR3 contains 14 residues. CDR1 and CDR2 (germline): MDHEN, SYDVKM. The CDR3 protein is CASSFGSVEGGYTF. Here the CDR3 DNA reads TGTGCCAGCAGTTTTGGGAGTGTGGAGGGTGGCTACACCTTC.

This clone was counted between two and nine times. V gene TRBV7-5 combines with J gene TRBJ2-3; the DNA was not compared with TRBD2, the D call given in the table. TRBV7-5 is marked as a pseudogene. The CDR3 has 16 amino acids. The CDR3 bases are TGTGTCAGAAGCCAAAGGACTAGCGGAAGCACAGATACGCAGTATTTT. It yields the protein CVRSQRTSGSTDTQYF.

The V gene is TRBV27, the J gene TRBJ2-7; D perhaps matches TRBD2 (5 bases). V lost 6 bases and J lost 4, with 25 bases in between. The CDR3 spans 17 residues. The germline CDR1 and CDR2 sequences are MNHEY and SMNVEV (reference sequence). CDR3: CASRLLGRTSSGYEQYF. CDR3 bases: TGTGCCAGCAGGCTATTAGGACGCACGTCGTCGGGGTACGAGCAGTACTTC.

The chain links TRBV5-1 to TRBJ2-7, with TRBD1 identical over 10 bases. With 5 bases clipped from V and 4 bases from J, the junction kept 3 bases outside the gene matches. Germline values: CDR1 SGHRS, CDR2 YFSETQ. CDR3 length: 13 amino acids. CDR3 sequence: CASRRDRGYEQYF. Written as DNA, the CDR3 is TGCGCCAGCAGACGGGACAGGGGATACGAGCAGTACTTC.